The sequence of this T cell receptor (beta chain) was determined in a study of cytomegalovirus exposure and HLA in healthy donors. Study context: Early on, a data release was issued that held about 85 million unique TCRs from HLA-typed donors. Overall study results and limits: Associated with cytomegalovirus, according to the listing, were some 180 TCR beta chains. V- and J-gene trimming of TCR beta was linked (in a later analysis) to a missense DCLRE1C variant. An assumption of roughly uniform sequencing depth across donors underlay the presence/absence analyses.

The PCR employed 60 Vbeta primers together with 13 Jbeta primers. Clones were read by immunoSEQ multiplex PCR, and TCRdb kept only the in-frame ones, dropping some. The listing records more than 75,000 clones. On this clone itself: Its target is not known.

The CDR3 runs 10 residues. V was pared by 4 bases and J by 6 bases, with 6 bases between. Germline CDR1 reads SQVTM; CDR2 reads ANQGSEA. Specimen: PBMCs. V gene TRBV29-1 combines with J gene TRBJ1-1; D unclear. This TCR came from a man in his fifties in good health and CMV-seropositive. The CDR3 DNA is TGCAGCGTTGGGTCAGCTGAAGCTTTCTTT. This translates into CSVGSAEAFF.